The 13 T cell receptor beta chains below all came from one sample that was sequenced in a study of T cells after yellow fever vaccination. A single record per CDR3 protein comes from TCRdb applying MiXCR to the 5' RACE reads. The sample yields 620,000 or so distinct CDR3 sequences, roughly a sixth seen once. The sample was PBMCs, taken more than 4 days after the first yellow fever vaccination. Receptors originate from a man younger than 35 who received the YFV17D yellow fever vaccine.

V gene TRBV7-9 combines with J gene TRBJ2-2; D ambiguous. Germline V CDR1 and CDR2: SEHNR, FQNEAQ (reference sequence). The CDR3 loop spans 14 amino acids. Trimming stripped 1 base from V and 1 base from J, with 4 bases between. The CDR3 sequence is CASSLEVNTGELFF. As DNA, the CDR3 is TGTGCCAGCAGCTTAGAAGTGAACACCGGGGAGCTGTTTTTT.

This clonotype has just a few counts. This sequence joins TRBV5-1 and TRBJ2-2, with D unclear. The CDR3 runs 15 residues. In germline, CDR1 is SGHRS, CDR2 YFSETQ. V shed 0 bases and J shed 7 bases, with 13 bases lying between them. The CDR3 DNA reads TGCGCCAGCAGCTTGGCCGGGTCTCTCGGCGGGGAGCTGTTTTTT. Translated: CASSLAGSLGGELFF.

This clonotype has only a few counts. The V gene is TRBV12-3 or TRBV12-4, the J gene TRBJ2-1; 12 nucleotides line up with TRBD1. This CDR3 contains 20 residues. V lost 4 bases and J lost 4; bases outside the gene matches: 17. The CDR3 loop is CASSSRDRGRFRWRYNEQFF. CDR3 coding DNA: TGTGCCAGCAGTTCCCGGGACAGGGGGCGATTTCGGTGGAGGTACAATGAGCAGTTCTTC.

The chain joins TRBV10-3 to TRBJ2-5; TRBD2 matches 11 bases. V lost 7 bases, J lost 5 bases, and 9 bases stayed unmatched. From germline, CDR1 is ENHRY and CDR2 SYGVKD. The CDR3 runs 15 residues. This CDR3 reads CAIKAGTSGWETQYF. CDR3 DNA sequence: TGTGCCATCAAAGCCGGGACTAGCGGTTGGGAGACCCAGTACTTC.

This clonotype turned up a few times. V usage is TRBV27 and J usage is TRBJ1-5; D not resolved. Germline V gene lookup returns CDR1 MNHEY and CDR2 SMNVEV (reference sequence). The CDR3 runs 15 residues. V lost 10 bases, J lost 0 bases, and 16 bases lay in between. The CDR3 region is CATAPLGSSNQPQHF. CDR3 coding DNA: TGTGCCACCGCGCCTTTAGGTAGTAGCAATCAGCCCCAGCATTTT.

V is TRBV4-3 and J is TRBJ2-2, with TRBD2 matching 14 bases. The CDR3 totals 17 residues. The germline CDR1 and CDR2 sequences are LGHNA and YSLEER. V was clipped by 6 bases and J by 7 bases; unmatched bases: 10. The CDR3 loop is CASRPYQTSGGDGELFF. The CDR3 DNA reads TGCGCCAGCAGACCCTACCAGACTAGCGGGGGGGACGGGGAGCTGTTTTTT.

A few counts support this clonotype. The gene calls are TRBV3-1 and TRBJ2-5; weak D call: TRBD1 (6 bases). This CDR3 is 15 amino acids long. Germline V gives CDR1 LGHDT, CDR2 YNNKEL (reference sequence). The V end was cut by 2 bases, the J end by 5 bases, with 15 bases between. The CDR3 loop is CASSQLTGLRETQYF. DNA for the CDR3: TGTGCCAGCAGCCAATTAACAGGGTTGAGGGAGACCCAGTACTTC.

This chain connects TRBV4-3 to TRBJ2-7, with a weak D call TRBD1 (5 bases). The CDR3 is made up of 15 amino acids. Trimming shortened V by 1 base and J by 1 base, and 11 bases separated the two germline ends. Germline CDR1 LGHNA, CDR2 YSLEER. The DNA for the CDR3 is TGCGCCAGCAGCCAAGGACAGAAGTTTTCCTACGAGCAGTACTTC. It translates to CASSQGQKFSYEQYF.

This clonotype was seen a handful of times. The chain couples TRBV7-9 to TRBJ2-1, with D perhaps TRBD1 or TRBD2 (5 bases each). Germline V gives CDR1 SEHNR, CDR2 FQNEAQ (reference sequence). Trimming left V 0 bases short and J 10 bases short, with 13 bases between. This CDR3 comprises 14 residues. CDR3 amino acids: CASSLANRGAEQFF. CDR3 DNA sequence: TGTGCCAGCAGCTTAGCGAATCGAGGGGCAGAGCAGTTCTTC.

This chain joins TRBV28 and TRBJ2-7; TRBD2 matches 10 bases. V lost 6 bases to trimming and J lost 2 bases; unmatched junction nucleotides: 7. Germline values: CDR1 MDHEN, CDR2 SYDVKM. This CDR3 has 15 residues. CDR3 sequence: CASSSPSGGTYEQYV. The DNA for the CDR3 is TGTGCCAGCAGCTCCCCTAGCGGGGGTACCTACGAGCAGTACGTC.

The chain uses TRBV15 and TRBJ1-5; maybe TRBD1 (5 bases). This CDR3 has 13 amino acids. The germline V and J ends were trimmed by 5 bases and 6 bases, with 11 bases remaining between them. Germline lookup yields CDR1 LNHNV and CDR2 YYDKDF (reference sequence). The CDR3 DNA reads TGTGCCACCAGCCCAGGGCTCGGTCAGCCCCAGCATTTT. Its translation: CATSPGLGQPQHF.

The sample holds many counts of this clonotype. The rearrangement joins TRBV5-1 to TRBJ2-7; tentative D call: TRBD2 (5 bases). The CDR3 sequence is 14 residues long. CDR1 is SGHRS, CDR2 YFSETQ, per germline. V lost 2 bases, J lost 2 bases, and 11 bases lay in between. CDR3 in DNA: TGCGCCAGCAGCTTTTTGCAGGAGGCCTACGAGCAGTACTTC. Translating it yields CASSFLQEAYEQYF.

V usage is TRBV12-3 or TRBV12-4 and J usage is TRBJ1-5; 10 bases are shared with TRBD1. The junction had 7 bases not matched to a gene; V was cut back by 6 bases and J by 2 bases. This CDR3 has 16 amino acids. DNA of the CDR3: TGTGCCAGCAGGACTCGGGACAGGGGCGGCAATCAGCCCCAGCATTTT. It yields the protein CASRTRDRGGNQPQHF.